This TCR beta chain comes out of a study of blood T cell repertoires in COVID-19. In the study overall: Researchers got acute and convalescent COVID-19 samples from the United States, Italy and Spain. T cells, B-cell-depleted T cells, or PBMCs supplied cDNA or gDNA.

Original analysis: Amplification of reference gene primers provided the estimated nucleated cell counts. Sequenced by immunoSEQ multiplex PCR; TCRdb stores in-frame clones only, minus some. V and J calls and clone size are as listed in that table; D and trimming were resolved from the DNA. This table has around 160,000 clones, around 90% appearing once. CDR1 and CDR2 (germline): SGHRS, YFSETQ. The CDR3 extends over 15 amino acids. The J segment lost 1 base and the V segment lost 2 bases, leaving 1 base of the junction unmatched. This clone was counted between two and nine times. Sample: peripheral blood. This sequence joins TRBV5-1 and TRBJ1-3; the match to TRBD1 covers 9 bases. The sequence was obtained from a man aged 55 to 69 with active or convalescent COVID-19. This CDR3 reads CASSFGQGSGNTIYF. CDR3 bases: TGCGCCAGCAGCTTCGGACAGGGGTCTGGAAACACCATATATTTT.